The source of this T cell receptor (beta chain) is a study of neurological immune-mediated disorders. General study results and limits: HTLV-1-associated myelopathy had the most TCR clonal expansion, and multiple sclerosis had the least, less than healthy controls.

The CDR3 is 16 amino acids. Germline V gene sequence: CDR1 DFQATT, CDR2 SNEGSKA (reference sequence). V shed 4 bases and J shed 0 bases, with 16 bases lying between them. Each TCR transcript was tagged with a 10-nucleotide random UMI during 5'RACE. TCRdb analysed the 5' RACE reads with MiXCR anew, one entry per CDR3 protein. Here the sample spans 25,000 to 30,000 distinct CDR3 sequences, roughly 6.7% being singletons. This clonotype qualifies as medium-sized. Its antigen remains unidentified. Stored at -80 C, 2 million PBMCs were the source of the unsorted libraries. The V call is TRBV20-1, the J call TRBJ1-5; D perhaps matches TRBD1 (6 bases). Sample: PBMCs. The receptor was isolated from a woman aged 50 to 65 in good health. The CDR3, as DNA: TGCAGTGCTACGAGCCCCGGACAGTATAGCAATCAGCCCCAGCATTTT. Amino acid sequence: CSATSPGQYSNQPQHF.